This T cell receptor (beta chain) is from a study of Ad26.COV2.S vaccination and SARS-CoV-2 variants. Study at large: Donor joined the COV1001 Ad26.COV2.S trial arm. Donor got 5x10^10 or 1x10^11 viral particles of Ad26.COV2.S. Regarding the study as a whole: Vaccinees showed greater spike-specific TCR breadth than placebo recipients.

Notes on this clone: Its specificity is not known.

Per the germline V gene, CDR1 is ENHRY and CDR2 is SYGVKD. This CDR3 has 12 amino acids. Trimming removed 2 bases from V and 8 bases from J, with 9 bases in between. Stated treatment: about 20 received Ad26.COV2.S at low or high dose, single or two shots; about five received placebo; per-sample allocation not given. Following the first vaccine or placebo injection, samples were taken on day 63. TCRdb's table, derived via immunoSEQ multiplex PCR, lists solely in-frame clones and lacks some. This table has 500,000 or so clones, around nine tenths appearing once. The sample consisted of peripheral blood, taken in a trial of Ad26.COV2.S vaccine versus placebo. The genes are TRBV10-3 and TRBJ1-2; no reliable D call. This sequence originates from a person aged 18 to 65 who received the Ad26.COV2.S COVID-19 vaccine or a placebo. CDR3 nucleotide sequence: TGTGCCATCAGTGAGGGCAGGAAAGGCTACACCTTC. Protein product: CAISEGRKGYTF.